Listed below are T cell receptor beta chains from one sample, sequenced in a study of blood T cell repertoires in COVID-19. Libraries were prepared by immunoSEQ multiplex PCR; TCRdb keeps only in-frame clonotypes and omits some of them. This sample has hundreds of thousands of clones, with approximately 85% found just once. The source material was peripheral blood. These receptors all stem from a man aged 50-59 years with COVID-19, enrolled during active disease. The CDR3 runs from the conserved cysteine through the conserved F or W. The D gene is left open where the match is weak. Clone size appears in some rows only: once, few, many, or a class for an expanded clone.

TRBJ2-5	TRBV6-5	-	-	TGTGCCAGCAGTTACTCTCAGCAGGTGGAGACCCAGTACTTC	CASSYSQQVETQYF
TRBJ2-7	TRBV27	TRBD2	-	TGTGCCAGCAGTTCGGGGGGGCCGGGGGAGCAGTACTTC	CASSSGGPGEQYF
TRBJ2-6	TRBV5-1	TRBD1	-	TGCGCCAGCAGCTATGGCGGCGGGACAGGGGCCTCTGGGGCCAACGTCCTGACTTTC	CASSYGGGTGASGANVLTF
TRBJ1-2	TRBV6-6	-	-	TGTGCCAGCAGTCAGGGACTGCAGCCTTATGGCTACACCTTC	CASSQGLQPYGYTF
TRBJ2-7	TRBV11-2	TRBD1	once	TGTGCCAGCAGCTTAGGGGGGACAGGAGAGTTTTACGAGCAGTACTTC	CASSLGGTGEFYEQYF
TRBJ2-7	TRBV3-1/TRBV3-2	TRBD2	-	TGTGCCAGCAGCCAAGGCTTGACTAGCGGGGGGTGGTCCTACGAGCAGTACTTC	CASSQGLTSGGWSYEQYF
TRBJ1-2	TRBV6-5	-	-	TGTGCCAGCACCCCCCAGGCTGGCTATGGCTACACCTTC	CASTPQAGYGYTF
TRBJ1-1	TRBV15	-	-	TGTGCCACCAGCAGAGGAGGGAAGATTATGAACACTGAAGCTTTCTTT	CATSRGGKIMNTEAFF
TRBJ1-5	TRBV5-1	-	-	TGCGCCAGCAGCCCTGGGGAGGGGCCGCAGCCCCAGCATTTT	CASSPGEGPQPQHF
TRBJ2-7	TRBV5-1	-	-	TGCGCCAGCAGCTTGCGAAGCGTGGGCTCCTACGAGCAGTACTTC	CASSLRSVGSYEQYF
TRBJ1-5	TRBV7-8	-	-	TGTGCCAGCAGCTTACAGGGTTTGACCCAGCATTTT	CASSLQGLTQHF
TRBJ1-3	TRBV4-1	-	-	TGCGCCAGCAGCCAAGATGGCAGATCTGGAAACACCATATATTTT	CASSQDGRSGNTIYF
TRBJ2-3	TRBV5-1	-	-	TGCGCCAGCAGCTTGGGTCTAGCGAAATCCACAGATACGCAGTATTTT	CASSLGLAKSTDTQYF
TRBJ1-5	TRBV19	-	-	TGTGCCAGTAGTATGGAGGGTAGGTCCCAGCATTTT	CASSMEGRSQHF
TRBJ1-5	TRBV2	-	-	TGTGCCAGCAGTGAAAGGTCAGCGGATCAGCCCCAGCATTTT	CASSERSADQPQHF
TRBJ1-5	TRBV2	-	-	TGTGCCAGCAGGGGCCTCGGAATTGATCAGCCCCAGCATTTT	CASRGLGIDQPQHF
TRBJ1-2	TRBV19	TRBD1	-	TGTGCCAGTAGTATGACAGGGGGGAGCTATGGCTACACCTTC	CASSMTGGSYGYTF
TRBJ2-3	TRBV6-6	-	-	TGTGCCAGCAGTACGGGCCCGGGCGGGGCCACAGATACGCAGTATTTT	CASSTGPGGATDTQYF
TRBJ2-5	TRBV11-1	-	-	TGTGCCAGCAGCCCTTGGGGCAGTCAAGAGACCCAGTACTTC	CASSPWGSQETQYF
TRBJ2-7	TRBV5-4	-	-	TGTGCCAGCAGCTCCGGGGGGCTAGAGGCTTACGAGCAGTACTTC	CASSSGGLEAYEQYF
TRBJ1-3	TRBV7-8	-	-	TGTGCCAGCAGCTTAGAGTACGGCTCTGGAAACACCATATATTTT	CASSLEYGSGNTIYF
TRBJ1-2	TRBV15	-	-	TGTGCCACCAGCAGAGGACAGGCGGTCTATGGCTACACCTTC	CATSRGQAVYGYTF